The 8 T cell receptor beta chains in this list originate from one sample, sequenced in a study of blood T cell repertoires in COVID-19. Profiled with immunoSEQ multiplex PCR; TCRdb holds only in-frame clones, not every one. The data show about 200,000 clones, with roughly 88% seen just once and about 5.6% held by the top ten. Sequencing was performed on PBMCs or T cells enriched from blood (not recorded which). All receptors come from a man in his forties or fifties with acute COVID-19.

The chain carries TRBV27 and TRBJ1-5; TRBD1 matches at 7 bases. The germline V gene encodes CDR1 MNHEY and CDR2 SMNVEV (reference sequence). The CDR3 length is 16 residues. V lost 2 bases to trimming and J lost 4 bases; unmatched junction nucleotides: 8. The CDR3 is CASSLGHGQANQPQHF. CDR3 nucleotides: TGTGCCAGCAGTTTAGGCCACGGACAGGCTAATCAGCCCCAGCATTTT.

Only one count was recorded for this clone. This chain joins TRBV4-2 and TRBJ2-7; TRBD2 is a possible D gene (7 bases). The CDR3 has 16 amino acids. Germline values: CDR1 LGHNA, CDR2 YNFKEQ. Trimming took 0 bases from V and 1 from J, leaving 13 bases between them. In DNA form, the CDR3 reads TGTGCCAGCAGCCAAGATGAGGGGGAGGGGTCCTACGAGCAGTACTTC. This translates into CASSQDEGEGSYEQYF.

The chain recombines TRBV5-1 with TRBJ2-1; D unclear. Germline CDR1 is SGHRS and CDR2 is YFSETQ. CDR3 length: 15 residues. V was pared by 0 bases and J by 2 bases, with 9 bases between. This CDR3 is CASSLVSQTYNEQFF. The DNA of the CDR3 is TGCGCCAGCAGCTTGGTTTCCCAAACCTACAATGAGCAGTTCTTC.

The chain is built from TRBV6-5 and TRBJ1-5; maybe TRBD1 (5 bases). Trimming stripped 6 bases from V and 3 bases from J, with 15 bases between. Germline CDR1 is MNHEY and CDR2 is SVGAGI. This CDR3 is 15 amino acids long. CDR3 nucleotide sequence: TGTGCCAGCAGGGGGGAGGTAGGGTCCAATCAGCCCCAGCATTTT. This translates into CASRGEVGSNQPQHF.

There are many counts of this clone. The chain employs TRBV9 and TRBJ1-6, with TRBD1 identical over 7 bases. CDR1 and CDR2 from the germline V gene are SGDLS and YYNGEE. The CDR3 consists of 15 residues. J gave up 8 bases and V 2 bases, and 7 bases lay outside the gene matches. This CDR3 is CASSVQQGQDSPLHF. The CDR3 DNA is TGTGCCAGCAGCGTTCAACAGGGGCAGGATTCACCCCTCCACTTT.

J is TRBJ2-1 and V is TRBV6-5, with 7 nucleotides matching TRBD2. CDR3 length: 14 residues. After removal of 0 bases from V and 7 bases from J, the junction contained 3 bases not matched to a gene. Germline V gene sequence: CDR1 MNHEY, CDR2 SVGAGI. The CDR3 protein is CASSYSGSGNEQFF. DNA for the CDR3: TGTGCCAGCAGTTACTCGGGTAGCGGGAATGAGCAGTTCTTC.

CDR3 nucleotide sequence: TGTGCCAGCAGATTCTCCGACAGGGTCGCCTACGAGCAGTACTTC. Translating it yields CASRFSDRVAYEQYF. The chain couples TRBV28 to TRBJ2-7, with TRBD1 matching 7 bases. Germline CDR1 reads MDHEN; CDR2 reads SYDVKM. V shed 6 bases and J 2 bases; nucleotides not matched to a gene: 10. The CDR3 is made up of 15 amino acids.

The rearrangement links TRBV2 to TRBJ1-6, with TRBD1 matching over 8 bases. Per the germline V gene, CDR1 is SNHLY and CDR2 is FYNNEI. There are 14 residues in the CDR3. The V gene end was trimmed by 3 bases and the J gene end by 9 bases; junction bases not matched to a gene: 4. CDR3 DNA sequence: TGTGCCAGCAGTGATCAGGGGGCGCCTTCACCCCTCCACTTT. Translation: CASSDQGAPSPLHF.